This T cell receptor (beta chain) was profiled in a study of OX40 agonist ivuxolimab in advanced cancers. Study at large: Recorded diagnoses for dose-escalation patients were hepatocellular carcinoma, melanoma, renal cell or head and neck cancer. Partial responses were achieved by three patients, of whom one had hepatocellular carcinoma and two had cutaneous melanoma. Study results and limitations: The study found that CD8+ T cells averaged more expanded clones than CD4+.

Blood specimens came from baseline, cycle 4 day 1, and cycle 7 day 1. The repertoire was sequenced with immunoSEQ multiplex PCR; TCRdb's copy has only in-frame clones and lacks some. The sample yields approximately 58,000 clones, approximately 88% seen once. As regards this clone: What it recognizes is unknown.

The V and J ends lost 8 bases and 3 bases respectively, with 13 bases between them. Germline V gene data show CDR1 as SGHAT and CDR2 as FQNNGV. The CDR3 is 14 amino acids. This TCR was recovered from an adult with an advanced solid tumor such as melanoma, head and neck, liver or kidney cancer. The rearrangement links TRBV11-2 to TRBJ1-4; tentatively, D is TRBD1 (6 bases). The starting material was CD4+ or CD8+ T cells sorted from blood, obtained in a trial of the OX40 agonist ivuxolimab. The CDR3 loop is CASRDRRPNEKLFF. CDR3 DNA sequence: TGTGCCAGCCGCGACAGGCGGCCTAATGAAAAACTGTTTTTT.